The next 21 T cell receptor beta chains were all read from a single sample in a study of Graves' ophthalmopathy and Graves' hyperthyroidism. RNA transcripts provided the template for amplifying TCR beta CDR3 regions. The library came from an HTBI-primed first-round RT-PCR and a second-round multiplex PCR. Using its own MiXCR run on the multiplex PCR reads, TCRdb lists one record per CDR3 protein. Of hundreds of thousands of distinct CDR3 sequences in the sample, 22% were seen once. The material sequenced was peripheral blood. The receptors come from a woman aged 18-29 years with stable Graves' hyperthyroidism. Some clones in this sample may be carry-over from other donors' samples.

This clonotype came up many times. The chain has TRBV19 and TRBJ2-2, with 14 bases that match TRBD2. V lost 4 bases and J lost 1; bases outside the gene matches: 2. This CDR3 spans 17 amino acids. CDR1 LNHDA and CDR2 SQIVND come from the germline V gene (reference sequence). This CDR3 reads CASSTGLAGGNTGELFF. CDR3 coding DNA: TGTGCCAGTAGTACCGGACTAGCGGGAGGGAACACCGGGGAGCTGTTTTTT. Full variable domain (outside the CDR3, taken from reference TRBV19 and TRBJ2-2): DGGITQSPKYLFRKEGQNVTLSCEQNLNHDAMYWYRQDPGQGLRLIYYSQIVNDFQKGDIAEGYSVSREKKESFPLTVTSAQKNPTAFYLCASSTGLAGGNTGELFFGEGSRLTVL.

The V call is TRBV5-1, the J call TRBJ2-4, with 8 bases identical to TRBD2. V trimming: 0 bases; J trimming: 5 bases; junction bases outside the gene matches: 1. Germline V CDR1 and CDR2: SGHRS, YFSETQ. This CDR3 region has 14 residues. In DNA form, the CDR3 reads TGCGCCAGCAGCTTGGACGGGAGGGAAAACATTCAGTACTTC. Protein product: CASSLDGRENIQYF.

This clonotype occurred many times. The chain carries TRBV6-5 and TRBJ2-2, with D perhaps matching TRBD1 or TRBD2 (5 bases each). Germline V gives CDR1 MNHEY, CDR2 SVGAGI. The CDR3 covers 13 residues. V lost 2 bases and J 10 bases, leaving 11 bases between the germline ends. The chain's CDR3 is CASSYVGTVELFF. CDR3 sequence (DNA): TGTGCCAGCAGTTACGTCGGGACGGTGGAGCTGTTTTTT.

This clonotype was found a few times. This chain connects TRBV12-3 or TRBV12-4 to TRBJ2-2, with TRBD2 matching 11 bases. The junction had 8 bases not matched to a gene; V was cut back by 6 bases and J by 5 bases. The CDR3 totals 16 residues. The CDR3 loop reads CASRVLAGAVTGELFF. The CDR3 bases are TGTGCCAGCAGAGTACTAGCGGGGGCTGTGACCGGGGAGCTGTTTTTT.

This clonotype occurred many times. Here the CDR3 reads CASSLKTSGSHEQYF. CDR3 nucleotide sequence: TGTGCCAGCAGCTTAAAGACTAGCGGGAGCCACGAGCAGTACTTC. V usage is TRBV7-2 and J usage is TRBJ2-7; 12 bases agree with TRBD2. V shed 2 bases, J shed 5 bases, and the junction held 4 bases outside the gene matches. This CDR3 is 15 amino acids long. Germline CDR1 SGHTA, CDR2 FQGNSA.

The J gene is TRBJ1-1, the V gene TRBV9; possible D gene TRBD1, 6 bases. The V and J ends lost 0 bases and 10 bases respectively, with 16 bases between them. The CDR3 has 14 amino acids. From germline, CDR1 is SGDLS and CDR2 YYNGEE. The CDR3 bases are TGTGCCAGCAGCGTAGGAGGGGGGACGAGCCGAGCTTTCTTT. As protein: CASSVGGGTSRAFF.

As regards this clonotype: A read error may explain this, as a much larger clone is one base away. The chain combines TRBV6-1 with TRBJ2-7; D is possibly TRBD2 (5 bases). CDR1 is MNHNS, CDR2 SASEGT, per germline. This CDR3 spans 13 amino acids. The CDR3 nucleotides read TGTACCAGCAGACTCATCGGGACCTACGAGCAGTACTTC. Translating it yields CTSRLIGTYEQYF.

This clonotype was observed at least ten times. This chain joins TRBV11-2 and TRBJ2-3; D is possibly TRBD2 (6 bases). The CDR3 contains 15 residues. From germline, CDR1 is SGHAT and CDR2 FQNNGV. The ends were cut back, 2 bases at V and 6 bases at J, with 15 bases in the middle. The CDR3 region is CASSLNAAEGDTQYF. The CDR3 bases are TGTGCCAGCAGCTTAAATGCGGCGGAGGGTGATACGCAGTATTTT.

This clonotype was found many times. The chain couples TRBV6-1 to TRBJ1-2; possible D gene TRBD1, 5 bases. The germline V gene has CDR1 MNHNS and CDR2 SASEGT. CDR3 length: 15 residues. Between the trimmed V and J ends, which lost 0 bases and 4 bases, there was a span of 12 bases. The DNA for the CDR3 is TGTGCCAGCAGTGAAGCGGTCGCAGGGTTCTATGGCTACACCTTC. This sequence encodes CASSEAVAGFYGYTF.

The sample holds a few counts of this clonotype. The CDR3 DNA is TGTGCCAGCAGCCCACAGGGGGCAGGATCAGCTTTCTTT. Translated: CASSPQGAGSAFF. The V and J genes are TRBV14 and TRBJ1-1; TRBD1 agrees at 9 bases. CDR3 length equals 13 residues. V was pared by 4 bases and J by 10 bases, with 7 bases of the junction left unmatched. In germline, CDR1 is SGHDN, CDR2 FVKESK.

Concerning this clonotype itself: A junction boundary mismatches the germline segment, possibly from a read error. The CDR3 reads CASSPNRASSYERYF. The CDR3 coding sequence is TGTGCCAGCAGCCCGAACAGGGCCTCCTCCTACGAGCGGTACTTC. The chain uses TRBV11-2 and TRBJ2-7; maybe TRBD1 (6 bases). CDR1 and CDR2 from the germline V gene are SGHAT and FQNNGV. The CDR3 is 15 amino acids.

This clonotype was observed many times. V gene TRBV6-1 combines with J gene TRBJ1-1, with D maybe TRBD1 (5 bases). The V and J ends lost 1 base and 3 bases respectively, with 9 bases between them. Germline values: CDR1 MNHNS, CDR2 SASEGT. The length of the CDR3 is 14 residues. This chain's CDR3 is CASSEGTGDTEAFF. The CDR3 DNA reads as TGTGCCAGCAGTGAAGGGACGGGGGACACTGAAGCTTTCTTT.

This clonotype was counted between two and nine times. This sequence joins TRBV27 and TRBJ1-5; D not certain. The germline V gene has CDR1 MNHEY and CDR2 SMNVEV (reference sequence). The CDR3 runs 15 residues. Trimming took off 0 bases at V and 3 bases at J, with 9 bases between the two ends. CDR3 loop: CASSLSRTANQPQHF. CDR3 coding DNA: TGTGCCAGCAGTTTATCGAGAACAGCCAATCAGCCCCAGCATTTT.

In this sample, this clonotype turned up a few times. A much larger clone is a single base away; this may be a read error. As DNA, the CDR3 is TGTGCCAGTAGTATCCCTCTGGGAGCTAACTATGGCTACAGCTTC. Amino acids: CASSIPLGANYGYSF. The genes are TRBV19 and TRBJ1-2; the D is unclear. The CDR3 length is 15 residues. Germline CDR1 and CDR2: LNHDA and SQIVND (reference sequence).

This clonotype has more than one count but fewer than ten. This chain uses TRBV5-1 with TRBJ1-3; D gene uncertain. The CDR3 consists of 14 residues. The germline V and J ends were trimmed by 0 bases and 4 bases, with 8 bases remaining between them. Per germline, CDR1 SGHRS and CDR2 YFSETQ. CDR3 region: CASSLVPVGNTIYF. The DNA of the CDR3 is TGCGCCAGCAGCTTGGTTCCGGTAGGAAACACCATATATTTT.

The CDR3 DNA reads as TGTGCCAGCAGTTTTCTCAGTAGTTCCTCTGGAAACACCATATATTTT. It is translated as CASSFLSSSSGNTIYF. The chain links TRBV6-5 to TRBJ1-3; D call uncertain. Germline V gene data show CDR1 as MNHEY and CDR2 as SVGAGI. This CDR3 has 16 amino acids. V gave up 4 bases and J gave up 0 bases, with 13 bases separating them.

The V call is TRBV28, the J call TRBJ2-5, with D perhaps matching TRBD1 (6 bases). V lost 4 bases and J 1 base, leaving 13 bases between the germline ends. Germline V CDR1 and CDR2: MDHEN, SYDVKM. The CDR3 is made up of 15 amino acids. The CDR3 coding sequence is TGTGCCAGCAGTTCCCGGGACAAACCCCAAGAGACCCAGTACTTC. It yields the protein CASSSRDKPQETQYF.

The rearrangement links TRBV3-1 to TRBJ2-2, with a tentative D call TRBD1 (6 bases). Trimming stripped 7 bases from V and 1 base from J, with 13 bases between. The germline CDR1 and CDR2 sequences are LGHDT and YNNKEL (reference sequence). The CDR3 is 15 residues long. DNA of the CDR3: TGTGCCAGCACCCCTCAGGGGCAGAACACCGGGGAGCTGTTTTTT. Translated, it gives CASTPQGQNTGELFF.

This clonotype was detected ten times or more. No conserved phenylalanine or tryptophan is present at the end of the CDR3, so a read error is the likely explanation. The chain couples TRBV20-1 to TRBJ1-5; D possibly corresponds to TRBD1 (6 bases). The CDR3 sequence is 16 residues long. Germline-derived CDR1 and CDR2 are DFQATT and SNEGSKA (reference sequence). V lost 3 bases, J lost 0 bases, and 15 bases lay in between. In nucleotides, the CDR3 is TGCAGTGCTAGCCTCCCGGGACACCATAGCAATCAGCCCCAGCATCTT. The encoded protein is CSASLPGHHSNQPQHL.

This clonotype was found many times. The gene calls are TRBV27 and TRBJ1-1; 8 bases are shared with TRBD1. The length of the CDR3 is 16 residues. Germline CDR1 is MNHEY and CDR2 is SMNVEV (reference sequence). The V gene end was trimmed by 5 bases and the J gene end by 2 bases; junction bases not matched to a gene: 10. CDR3 nucleotide sequence: TGTGCCAGCAGTCCACACAAGGACAGGGTTAACACTGAAGCTTTCTTT. It specifies CASSPHKDRVNTEAFF.

This clonotype came up many times. The chain recombines TRBV2 with TRBJ2-7, with TRBD1 matching 11 bases. CDR1 and CDR2 from the germline V gene are SNHLY and FYNNEI. Trimming removed 4 bases from V and 6 bases from J; junction bases left unmatched: 5. This CDR3 has 14 amino acids. The CDR3: CASSGGTGGVEQYF. CDR3 in DNA: TGTGCCAGCAGTGGGGGGACAGGGGGAGTCGAGCAGTACTTC.